This entry is about one T cell receptor beta chain. This clonotype showed up many times. No cognate antigen has been identified for it. Base qualities are not at hand, and no much larger clone is one base apart. V and J lose 3 bases and 0 bases, and a span of 18 bases separates them. Looking up the germline V gene (reference sequence) yields CDR1 LNHNV and CDR2 YYDKDF. From the cysteine up to the phenylalanine, the CDR3 has a length of 18 residues. CDR3 DNA is the only sequence kept; it has 54 bases, read in frame from the first base. This entry is derived from a study of regulatory T cells in long-lasting Graves disease (dated by TCRdb to about 2021). Regarding the study in general: Patients with newly diagnosed Graves' disease had been on antithyroid drugs for under 3 months. Peripheral blood TCR sequencing and RNA sequencing compared persistent Graves' disease patients with newly diagnosed Graves' disease patients. The study was registered as a clinical trial and conducted in China. A total of 33 samples underwent TCR sequencing, from some 13 patients with persistent Graves' disease and 20 or so patients with newly diagnosed Graves' disease. Study-wide findings and limitations: Compared with newly diagnosed patients, persistent Graves' disease patients had lower TCR Shannon entropy and fewer highly expanded clones, which suggests clonal expansion. Patients with persistent disease shared more public clonotypes (approximately 2,500) than newly diagnosed patients did (approximately 970). TRBV28, TRBJ1-2 and TRBJ2-5 were preferentially used in persistent disease, while TRBV20-1 and TRBJ2-1 were favored in newly diagnosed disease. Only the TCR beta chain was sequenced and analyzed. The authors acknowledged the small sample size as a limitation that may reduce accuracy. Because the primary lesion, thyroid tissue, could not be accessed, the study looked at peripheral blood alone.

The library relied on multiplex PCR. TCRdb names Illumina HiSeq 4000 as the instrument used. TCR beta libraries were built with iRepertoire HTBI primers and Arm-PCR amplification of CDR3 regions. PCR products were gel purified before sequencing. The authors' pipeline ran thus. Gene usage analysis of CDR3 amino acid clonotypes relied on the roughly 60 TRBV and 15 or so TRBJ segments identified across samples. COPE and FqMerger were used to merge filtered high-quality paired reads into contigs. BLAST was used to align contigs to the IMGT TRBV, TRBD and TRBJ reference genes, and CDR3 was defined following IMGT. Any clonotype with a frequency above 0.1% was classified as a highly expanded clone. Shannon entropy served as the measure of repertoire diversity, while the Gini coefficient captured V-J evenness. Clonotypes shared by more than one individual were considered public. TCRdb applied fastp at Q25 and MiXCR to the public reads, then kept only in-frame beta chains. Duplicate CDR3 protein sequences are folded into a single record with the most common DNA and genes. TCRdb's processing, not the study's, gives the V and J calls here. This sample lists a few hundred thousand distinct CDR3 sequences; roughly 18% were detected once. Approximately 20% of the sample comes from the top ten.

The time point label, as the study defines it: newly diagnosed GD, antithyroid drugs for less than 3 months. For both TCR sequencing and RNA sequencing, RNA was extracted from PBMCs using TRIzol. Graves' disease was diagnosed according to American Thyroid Association guidelines. Patients for the study were recruited at an endocrinology department in Xi'an, China. From each patient, roughly 9 milliliters of peripheral blood was collected into an EDTA anticoagulant tube. Ficoll Paque Plus density gradient separation was used to isolate PBMCs, and no further T cell sorting was performed. An Agilent 2100 Bioanalyzer and agarose gel were used to assess RNA quality, and a NanoDrop 2000 was used to measure RNA concentration.

This receptor was identified in a female donor with Graves disease. Here the sequenced sample was peripheral blood mononuclear cells (PBMCs), taken at new diagnosis, from a patient treated with antithyroid drugs. The chain is assembled from TRBV15 and TRBJ1-3, with no confident D gene call. The DNA sequence is as follows: TGTGCCACCAGCAGGGACCCCTGGACCGCCGCCTCTGGAAACACCATATATTTT. Protein translation: CATSRDPWTAASGNTIYF.